Listed below are T cell receptor beta chains from one sample, sequenced in a study of T cell responses to AZD1222 COVID-19 vaccine. Sequenced by immunoSEQ multiplex PCR; TCRdb stores in-frame clones only, minus some. The repertoire includes approximately 190,000 clones, around 94% of them detected once, and 3.6% sits in the top ten. The sample was peripheral blood, taken 28 days after the second dose of the MenACWY control vaccine. The receptors here all came from an adult who received the MenACWY meningococcal vaccine as a control. Both conserved end residues are part of each CDR3. A D gene is named only where the DNA matches it firmly. The size entry is marked missing in some rows and otherwise reads once, few, many or a size class.

>TRBV28|-|TRBJ2-6|-
CASSRWAGANVLTF
TGTGCCAGCAGTCGGTGGGCCGGGGCCAACGTCCTGACTTTC
>TRBV7-9|-|TRBJ2-7|-
CASSQRTEHEQYF
TGTGCCAGCAGCCAAAGGACAGAGCACGAGCAGTACTTC
>TRBV19|TRBD2|TRBJ2-5|-
CASSTGTSGRGETQYF
TGTGCCAGTAGTACTGGGACTAGCGGGAGAGGGGAGACCCAGTACTTC
>TRBV29-1|TRBD2|TRBJ2-1|-
CSAGLAGYNEQFF
TGCAGCGCTGGACTAGCGGGGTACAATGAGCAGTTCTTC
>TRBV6-2/TRBV6-3|-|TRBJ2-7|-
CASSYTRYEQYF
TGTGCCAGCAGTTACACTAGGTACGAGCAGTACTTC
>TRBV7-8|-|TRBJ1-3|-
CASSLERGRGIGNTIYF
TGTGCCAGCAGCTTAGAGAGGGGCAGGGGTATAGGGAACACCATATATTTT
>TRBV3-1/TRBV3-2|-|TRBJ1-1|-
CASSQDKGVEAFF
TGTGCCAGCAGCCAAGATAAGGGCGTTGAAGCTTTCTTT
>TRBV6-2/TRBV6-3|-|TRBJ2-5|-
CASSYQETQYF
TGTGCCAGCAGTTACCAAGAGACCCAGTACTTC
>TRBV24-1|-|TRBJ2-3|-
CATSDFEDTQYF
TGTGCCACCAGTGATTTTGAGGATACGCAGTATTTT
>TRBV6-1|TRBD1|TRBJ2-5|-
CASSERGQGAGGYF
TGTGCCAGCAGTGAAAGGGGACAGGGGGCCGGAGGGTACTTC
>TRBV15|-|TRBJ2-7|-
CATSRDRYEQYF
TGTGCCACCAGCAGAGATCGATACGAGCAGTACTTC
>TRBV28|TRBD1|TRBJ2-1|-
CASTASLGQNNEQFF
TGTGCCAGCACCGCTTCCCTGGGACAGAACAATGAGCAGTTCTTC
>TRBV6-6|-|TRBJ1-1|-
CASSYLGRGGKEAFF
TGTGCCAGCAGTTACTTGGGGCGTGGAGGGAAAGAAGCTTTCTTT
>TRBV10-2|TRBD2|TRBJ2-7|-
CASSVDRGTSANYEQYF
TGCGCCAGCAGTGTGGACCGAGGAACTAGCGCGAACTACGAGCAGTACTTC
>TRBV18|-|TRBJ1-1|-
CASSLGRSENTEAFF
TGTGCCAGCTCACTCGGGAGGAGCGAGAACACTGAAGCTTTCTTT
>TRBV27|-|TRBJ1-6|-
CASSLLRDNSPLHF
TGTGCCAGCAGTTTACTCAGGGATAATTCACCCCTCCACTTT
>TRBV7-9|-|TRBJ1-2|-
CASSPPMGNYGYTF
TGTGCCAGCAGCCCTCCTATGGGGAACTATGGCTACACCTTC
>TRBV7-9|TRBD2|TRBJ2-1|once
CASSSLAASYNEQFF
TGTGCCAGCAGCTCCCTAGCGGCCTCCTACAATGAGCAGTTCTTC
>TRBV7-9|-|TRBJ2-7|-
CASSWDSNYEQYF
TGTGCCAGCAGCTGGGACTCCAACTACGAGCAGTACTTC
>TRBV19|-|TRBJ1-5|-
CASIQGTLNQPQHF
TGTGCCAGTATCCAGGGTACGCTCAATCAGCCCCAGCATTTT
>TRBV11-2|-|TRBJ2-1|-
CASSLDANYNEQFF
TGTGCCAGCAGCTTAGACGCGAATTACAATGAGCAGTTCTTC
>TRBV3-1/TRBV3-2|-|TRBJ1-2|-
CASSLISEPTHGYTF
TGTGCCAGCAGCCTAATCTCGGAGCCTACCCATGGCTACACCTTC
>TRBV6-1|TRBD2|TRBJ2-2|-
CASSEVGRAIGELFF
TGTGCCAGCAGTGAGGTCGGGAGGGCCATCGGGGAGCTGTTTTTT
>TRBV24-1|-|TRBJ1-2|-
CATSDRARNYGYTF
TGTGCCACCAGTGATCGGGCCCGAAACTATGGCTACACCTTC
>TRBV9|TRBD1|TRBJ1-4|-
CASSGAGGRREKLFF
TGTGCCAGCAGCGGCGCAGGGGGGCGTAGGGAAAAACTGTTTTTT
>TRBV9|TRBD1|TRBJ1-2|-
CASSPQGGPIGGYTF
TGTGCCAGCAGCCCTCAGGGGGGCCCTATCGGCGGCTACACCTTC
>TRBV7-8|TRBD2|TRBJ2-1|-
CASSSLPSGSRNEQFF
TGTGCCAGCAGCTCCCTCCCTAGCGGGAGCAGGAATGAGCAGTTCTTC
>TRBV5-1|TRBD2|TRBJ2-2|-
CASSLTPFSGSSTGELFF
TGCGCCAGCAGCTTGACACCTTTCAGCGGGAGTTCTACCGGGGAGCTGTTTTTT
>TRBV11-2|TRBD2|TRBJ2-7|-
CASSPLAGGGGLRDEQYF
TGTGCCAGCAGCCCTCTGGCGGGAGGGGGTGGTTTGAGGGACGAGCAGTACTTC
>TRBV18|-|TRBJ2-7|-
CASSAQGTRGEQYF
TGTGCCAGCTCAGCACAAGGGACACGTGGCGAGCAGTACTTC
>TRBV3-1/TRBV3-2|-|TRBJ2-2|-
CASSQDSGTGELFF
TGTGCCAGCAGCCAAGATTCAGGAACTGGGGAGCTGTTTTTT
>TRBV11-2|TRBD1|TRBJ1-6|once
CASSLGGQGANSPLHF
TGTGCCAGCAGCTTAGGGGGACAGGGGGCGAATTCACCCCTCCACTTT
>TRBV19|-|TRBJ1-2|-
CASSMLANYGYTF
TGTGCCAGTAGTATGTTAGCTAACTATGGCTACACCTTC
>TRBV7-2|TRBD1|TRBJ1-1|-
CASSLVAGGDTEAFF
TGTGCCAGCAGCTTAGTAGCAGGGGGGGACACTGAAGCTTTCTTT
>TRBV19|TRBD1|TRBJ1-5|-
CASHRQGDLKPQHF
TGTGCCAGCCACCGCCAGGGGGACCTAAAGCCCCAGCATTTT
>TRBV4-1|TRBD2|TRBJ2-7|-
CASSQAGGREQYF
TGCGCCAGCAGCCAAGCGGGAGGACGAGAGCAGTACTTC
>TRBV27|TRBD1|TRBJ1-6|-
CASSLQGAPSPLHF
TGTGCCAGCAGTTTACAGGGGGCCCCCTCACCCCTCCACTTT
>TRBV12-3/TRBV12-4|-|TRBJ1-2|few
CASSPNRIVGYTF
TGTGCCAGCAGTCCGAACAGGATTGTTGGCTACACCTTC
>TRBV19|TRBD1|TRBJ1-3|-
CASRQGASGNTIYF
TGTGCCAGTAGGCAGGGGGCTTCTGGAAACACCATATATTTT
>TRBV27|-|TRBJ2-1|-
CASSITSLLNEQFF
TGTGCCAGCAGTATCACTAGCCTTCTCAATGAGCAGTTCTTC
>TRBV25-1|-|TRBJ1-1|few
CASRAGSNTEAFF
TGTGCCAGCAGAGCTGGCAGCAACACTGAAGCTTTCTTT
>TRBV7-6|-|TRBJ2-5|-
CASSQEWETQYF
TGTGCCAGCAGCCAGGAATGGGAGACCCAGTACTTC
>TRBV24-1|TRBD1|TRBJ2-1|-
CATSDPRTGGGDEQFF
TGTGCCACCAGTGACCCGAGGACAGGGGGAGGCGATGAGCAGTTCTTC
>TRBV7-2|-|TRBJ2-7|-
CASSLDRGDEQYF
TGTGCCAGCAGCTTAGATAGAGGGGACGAGCAGTACTTC
>TRBV24-1|-|TRBJ2-3|-
CATSASYTQYF
TGTGCCACCAGTGCCAGTTATACGCAGTATTTT
>TRBV25-1|TRBD1|TRBJ1-1|-
CASLGTGWDTEAFF
TGTGCCAGCCTAGGGACAGGGTGGGACACTGAAGCTTTCTTT
>TRBV10-3|-|TRBJ2-3|once
CAISSKGERDTDTQYF
TGTGCCATCAGTTCGAAGGGGGAGCGGGACACAGATACGCAGTATTTT
>TRBV19|-|TRBJ1-3|-
CASAIQDSGNTIYF
TGTGCCAGCGCTATCCAGGACTCTGGAAACACCATATATTTT
>TRBV27|-|TRBJ1-1|-
CASRPGYRSTEAFF
TGTGCCAGCAGACCGGGTTATAGAAGTACTGAAGCTTTCTTT
>TRBV27|-|TRBJ2-5|-
CASSLSQRPQETQYF
TGTGCCAGCAGTTTATCTCAGCGGCCCCAAGAGACCCAGTACTTC
>TRBV7-2|TRBD1|TRBJ2-6|-
CASSLRDRAGANVLTF
TGTGCCAGCAGCTTAAGGGACAGGGCTGGGGCCAACGTCCTGACTTTC
>TRBV27|-|TRBJ2-7|-
CASSLGRAYEQYF
TGTGCCAGCAGTTTGGGCAGAGCCTACGAGCAGTACTTC